Listed here are 16 T cell receptor beta chains from one sample, sequenced in a study of blood T cell repertoires in COVID-19. The table came from immunoSEQ multiplex PCR; TCRdb's copy has only in-frame clones and leaves some out. The sample carries tens of thousands of clones, around 90% recorded once. The sequencing sample was made of peripheral blood. The receptors originated from a human donor with active COVID-19. The donor label of this sample is uncertain.

This sequence joins TRBV11-2 and TRBJ2-4; TRBD1 is a possible D gene (5 bases). The CDR3 covers 17 residues. Trimming took off 5 bases at V and 8 bases at J, with 25 bases between the two ends. The germline V gene has CDR1 SGHAT and CDR2 FQNNGV. The CDR3 nucleotides are TGTGCCAGCAGCACCTGGACCCAGGGAAGGGGTCAGGACATTCAGTACTTC. It specifies CASSTWTQGRGQDIQYF.

J is TRBJ2-5 and V is TRBV5-1, with TRBD1 matching 7 bases. V gave up 4 bases and J gave up 4 bases; unmatched junction bases: 10. This CDR3 region has 15 residues. From germline, CDR1 is SGHRS and CDR2 YFSETQ. As DNA, the CDR3 is TGCGCCAGCAGCCGAGGGGGCCTCCTGGGAGAGACCCAGTACTTC. It is translated as CASSRGGLLGETQYF.

The chain uses TRBV2 and TRBJ2-7; possible D gene TRBD2, 6 bases. V gave up 6 bases and J gave up 4 bases, with 10 bases separating them. The CDR3 totals 12 residues. Germline V gene data show CDR1 as SNHLY and CDR2 as FYNNEI. In DNA form, the CDR3 reads TGTGCCAGCAGACCGGGACTTTACGAGCAGTACTTC. It is translated as CASRPGLYEQYF.

The chain has TRBV5-3 and TRBJ2-2, with TRBD1 identical over 10 bases. TRBV5-3 is an open reading frame, and its role is uncertain. The V segment lost 2 bases and the J segment 9 bases; nucleotides outside the gene matches: 16. This CDR3 contains 18 residues. The CDR3 spells CARSLNGGPGQGSWELFF. CDR3 sequence (DNA): TGTGCCAGAAGCTTAAACGGCGGCCCGGGACAGGGGTCGTGGGAGCTGTTTTTT.

The CDR3, as DNA: TGTGCCAGCAGCGGGCGACTAGCGGGAGGAGGATCAGATACGCAGTATTTT. It codes for CASSGRLAGGGSDTQYF. The chain carries TRBV7-9 and TRBJ2-3; 13 bases are shared with TRBD2. The CDR3 runs 17 residues. Germline V gene lookup returns CDR1 SEHNR and CDR2 FQNEAQ (reference sequence). Trimming cost V 5 bases and J 4 bases; bases outside gene matches: 9. The full variable domain, its missing parts supplied by reference TRBV7-9 and TRBJ2-3, is DTGVSQNPRHKITKRGQNVTFRCDPISEHNRLYWYRQTLGQGPEFLTYFQNEAQLEKSRLLSDRFSAERPKGSFSTLEIQRTEQGDSAMYLCASSGRLAGGGSDTQYFGPGTRLTVL.

This clone was seen a few times. The chain is built from TRBV6-5 and TRBJ1-5; 7 nucleotides match TRBD1. Germline V gene sequence: CDR1 MNHEY, CDR2 SVGAGI. With 4 bases clipped from V and 3 bases from J, the junction kept 3 bases outside the gene matches. This CDR3 comprises 14 residues. This CDR3 reads CASSSGQHNQPQHF. In DNA, the CDR3 is TGTGCCAGCAGTTCGGGACAGCACAATCAGCCCCAGCATTTT.

The rearrangement links TRBV13 to TRBJ2-7; the match to TRBD2 covers 8 bases. There are 13 residues in the CDR3. The junction had 3 bases not matched to a gene; V was cut back by 4 bases and J by 4 bases. Germline CDR1 is PRHDT and CDR2 is FYEKMQ (reference sequence). This CDR3 reads CASSSGGSYEQYF. The CDR3 nucleotides read TGTGCCAGCAGCTCGGGGGGGTCATACGAGCAGTACTTC.

The V call is TRBV6-5, the J call TRBJ2-1; the match to TRBD2 covers 10 bases. V shed 4 bases, J shed 6 bases, and the junction held 6 bases outside the gene matches. Germline CDR1 is MNHEY and CDR2 is SVGAGI. The CDR3 spans 15 residues. CDR3 sequence reads: CASSSLAGASNEQFF. DNA of the CDR3: TGTGCCAGCAGTTCTCTAGCGGGAGCGTCCAATGAGCAGTTCTTC.

The chain links TRBV7-2 to TRBJ1-2; 11 nucleotides match TRBD1. Germline assignment: CDR1 SGHTA and CDR2 FQGNSA. With 4 bases clipped from V and 3 bases from J, the junction kept 10 bases outside the gene matches. This CDR3 is 17 amino acids long. The CDR3 bases are TGTGCCAGCAGCTCCTCCGGGACAGGGGGGCGGCACTATGGCTACACCTTC. It yields the protein CASSSSGTGGRHYGYTF.

V and J are TRBV27 and TRBJ2-1; D ambiguous. The ends were cut back, 3 bases at V and 8 bases at J, with 17 bases in the middle. The germline gives CDR1 MNHEY, CDR2 SMNVEV (reference sequence). This CDR3 is 15 amino acids long. CDR3 coding DNA: TGTGCCAGCAGTTTGAGTCGTTTAAGCAGCGATGAGCAGTTCTTC. Encoded protein: CASSLSRLSSDEQFF.

V gene TRBV27 combines with J gene TRBJ1-5; 10 positions match TRBD1. This CDR3 comprises 15 residues. The V gene end was trimmed by 6 bases and the J gene end by 7 bases; junction bases not matched to a gene: 9. CDR1 is MNHEY and CDR2 is SMNVEV in the germline V gene (reference sequence). The CDR3 sequence is CASRPGTGDSQPQHF. The CDR3 DNA follows: TGTGCCAGCAGACCCGGGACAGGGGATTCGCAGCCCCAGCATTTT.

This sequence joins TRBV6-5 and TRBJ1-5; TRBD1 matches at 9 bases. J gave up 4 bases and V 10 bases, and 5 bases lay outside the gene matches. Germline V gene data show CDR1 as MNHEY and CDR2 as SVGAGI. The CDR3 is 13 residues long. The CDR3 DNA reads TGTGCCACCAAACAGGGGGCGAATCAGCCCCAGCATTTT. Its protein product is CATKQGANQPQHF.

This clone is labeled medium-sized (0.01 to 0.1%). The V and J genes are TRBV7-3 and TRBJ2-7, with 7 bases matching TRBD2. Germline V gene sequence: CDR1 SGHTA, CDR2 FQGTGA. The CDR3 covers 16 residues. After removal of 0 bases from V and 2 bases from J, the junction contained 7 bases not matched to a gene. The CDR3 DNA follows: TGTGCCAGCAGCTTAACTGTGGCAGCGGGGACCTACGAGCAGTACTTC. Protein: CASSLTVAAGTYEQYF.

The chain combines TRBV10-3 with TRBJ2-7; TRBD1 aligns across 7 bases. The CDR3 runs to 12 residues. Germline V gene sequence: CDR1 ENHRY, CDR2 SYGVKD. V was clipped by 10 bases and J by 2 bases; unmatched bases: 5. CDR3 nucleotide sequence: TGTGCCAGCTGGGACAGCGCCTACGAGCAGTACTTC. Translation: CASWDSAYEQYF.

The V and J genes are TRBV7-2 and TRBJ2-1; TRBD1 agrees at 9 bases. Looked up from germline, CDR1 is SGHTA and CDR2 is FQGNSA. This CDR3 contains 15 residues. The junction had 10 bases not matched to a gene; V was cut back by 7 bases and J by 6 bases. The CDR3 here is CASTPGGQGINEQFF. DNA for the CDR3: TGTGCCAGCACCCCCGGGGGACAGGGTATCAATGAGCAGTTCTTC.

The rearrangement uses TRBV15 and TRBJ2-3, with 7 bases that match TRBD2. Per germline, CDR1 LNHNV and CDR2 YYDKDF (reference sequence). Trimming cost V 1 base and J 4 bases; bases outside gene matches: 8. CDR3 length: 16 amino acids. The CDR3 is CATSRGRGVGSDTQYF. In DNA, the CDR3 is TGTGCCACCAGCAGAGGTCGGGGGGTCGGATCAGATACGCAGTATTTT.